This entry lists 18 T cell receptor beta chains sequenced from one sample in a study of T cell clonality in common variable immunodeficiency. Overall study results and limits: Common variable immunodeficiency TCR beta sequences reportedly had fewer deletions and N-nucleotide insertions.

These receptors have no identified antigens. The method was immunoSEQ multiplex PCR; TCRdb's version includes in-frame clones alone and lacks a portion of them. There are 20,000 or so clones in the sample, none observed a single time. Sequenced: peripheral blood mononuclear cells. These receptors were obtained from a human donor with common variable immunodeficiency.

This clone was observed many times. The sequenced CDR3 bases are TGCGCCAGCAGCTTGGCAGGGGGTGAGGGC. It specifies CASSLAGGEG. The full CDR3 protein reads CASSLAGGEGYTF. This sequence joins TRBV5-1 and TRBJ1-2; the match to TRBD1 covers 7 bases. The sequenced fragment ends 3 residues before the CDR3 boundary, so the rest is inferred from the germline J gene. The CDR3 extends over 13 amino acids. In germline, CDR1 is SGHRS, CDR2 YFSETQ.

The part of the CDR3 DNA that was read is TGTGCCATCAGTGAGACTCACAATGAG. Translating it yields CAISETHNE. The full-length CDR3 reads as CAISETHNEQFF. The chain employs TRBV10-3 and TRBJ2-1; D gene uncertain. Read data end 3 residues before the CDR3 end; the end is taken from the germline J gene. The germline gives CDR1 ENHRY, CDR2 SYGVKD. Trimming removed 2 bases from V and 5 bases from J, with 4 bases in between. The length of the CDR3 is 12 residues.

Many counts were recorded for this clone. The read comes to an end 3 residues before the CDR3 does, leaving the germline J gene to fill in the end. The V gene is TRBV20-1, the J gene TRBJ2-1, with D possibly being TRBD2 (6 bases). CDR3 length: 18 amino acids. V was pared by 2 bases and J by 0 bases, with 20 bases between. CDR1 DFQATT and CDR2 SNEGSKA come from the germline V gene (reference sequence). The CDR3 region is CSARSLGGARSSYNEQFF. CDR3 DNA, as far as it was read: TGCAGTGCTAGATCCTTGGGGGGAGCCAGGAGCTCCTACAATGAG.

A remark on this clone: The read stops 3 residues short of the end of the CDR3; the missing end is completed from the germline J gene. The gene calls are TRBV6-2 or TRBV6-3 and TRBJ1-2; 9 nucleotides line up with TRBD1. The CDR3 covers 14 residues. Unmatched junction bases numbered 2, after V lost 2 bases and J lost 4 bases. Germline CDR1 MNHEY, CDR2 SVGEGT. The sequenced part of the CDR3 DNA is TGTGCCAGCAGTTACCGGACAGGGGCCTATGGC. Amino acid sequence: CASSYRTGAYG. The full CDR3 sequence reads CASSYRTGAYGYTF.

This clone was seen repeatedly, ten times or more. The read terminates 3 residues ahead of where the CDR3 ends, so the germline J gene completes it. V gene TRBV2 combines with J gene TRBJ1-2; TRBD1 aligns across 8 bases. Per germline, CDR1 SNHLY and CDR2 FYNNEI. This CDR3 spans 13 amino acids. Partial CDR3 DNA: TGTGCCAGCAGAGCTCAGGGGGCAGAGGGC. This encodes CASRAQGAEG. The whole CDR3 protein reads CASRAQGAEGYTF.

This clone was recorded many times. The read falls 3 residues short of the CDR3 end, and the missing part is taken from the germline J gene. The rearrangement joins TRBV20-1 to TRBJ2-1; TRBD2 aligns across 14 bases. The CDR3 is 17 amino acids. Germline V gives CDR1 DFQATT, CDR2 SNEGSKA (reference sequence). The trim removed 4 bases at V and 1 base at J, leaving 6 bases unmatched. The CDR3 loop reads CSAIGTSGSISYNEQFF. The CDR3 DNA, read in part, is TGCAGTGCTATAGGGACTAGCGGGAGTATTTCCTACAATGAG.

There are many counts of this clone. The CDR3 end falls 3 residues outside the read, so it is completed with the germline J gene. The rearrangement joins TRBV2 to TRBJ2-1, with 11 bases that match TRBD2. This CDR3 contains 17 residues. Germline lookup yields CDR1 SNHLY and CDR2 FYNNEI. V was clipped by 6 bases and J by 4 bases; unmatched bases: 11. CDR3 sequence reads: CASRDLGLAELYNEQFF. The sequenced CDR3 bases are TGTGCCAGCAGGGACTTGGGACTAGCGGAACTATACAATGAG.

This clone was counted ten times or more. The read ends 3 residues before the CDR3 terminus; that terminus is restored from the germline J gene. V is TRBV18 and J is TRBJ2-6, with D possibly being TRBD1 (5 bases). The ends were cut back, 4 bases at V and 0 bases at J, with 13 bases in the middle. This CDR3 is 17 amino acids long. The V gene's germline CDR1 is KGHSH and CDR2 LQKENI. This chain's CDR3 is CASSRQQGSSGANVLTF. Partial CDR3 DNA: TGTGCCAGCTCACGGCAGCAGGGCAGCTCTGGGGCCAACGTC.

This clone was observed a handful of times. CDR3 DNA, as far as it was read: TGCGCCAGCAGCTTGACTAGCGGGAGGCCAGAGACC. Amino acids: CASSLTSGRPET. From start to end, the CDR3 is CASSLTSGRPETQYF. The J gene is TRBJ2-5, the V gene TRBV5-1; 12 bases are shared with TRBD2. The CDR3 is cut off 3 residues early in the read; its end comes from the germline J gene. The V gene end was trimmed by 1 base and the J gene end by 4 bases; junction bases not matched to a gene: 2. CDR1 and CDR2 (germline): SGHRS, YFSETQ. CDR3 length: 15 residues. The full variable domain, in which reference TRBV5-1 and TRBJ2-5 provide the parts outside the CDR3, is KAGVTQTPRYLIKTRGQQVTLSCSPISGHRSVSWYQQTPGQGLQFLFEYFSETQRNKGNFPGRFSGRQFSNSRSEMNVSTLELGDSALYLCASSLTSGRPETQYFGPGTRLLVL.

Ten or more counts support this clone. The read comes to an end 3 residues before the CDR3 does, leaving the germline J gene to fill in the end. This chain connects TRBV5-1 to TRBJ2-5, with 10 bases aligning to TRBD2. Trimming removed 6 bases from V and 5 bases from J; junction bases left unmatched: 7. Germline CDR1 reads SGHRS; CDR2 reads YFSETQ. CDR3 length: 14 residues. This CDR3 reads CASTLTSGKETQYF. CDR3 bases read: TGCGCCAGCACCCTCACTAGCGGGAAGGAGACC. Together with reference TRBV5-1 and TRBJ2-5, the CDR3 gives the full variable domain: KAGVTQTPRYLIKTRGQQVTLSCSPISGHRSVSWYQQTPGQGLQFLFEYFSETQRNKGNFPGRFSGRQFSNSRSEMNVSTLELGDSALYLCASTLTSGKETQYFGPGTRLLVL.

Ten or more counts support this clone. The read finishes 3 residues shy of the CDR3 end, and the germline J gene is used to complete it. The chain employs TRBV30 and TRBJ2-7; 7 bases are a match to TRBD1. The CDR3 is 13 residues long. Germline loops: CDR1 GTSNPN, CDR2 SVGIG (reference sequence). Unmatched junction bases numbered 5, after V lost 5 bases and J lost 1 base. The CDR3 loop reads CAWLQGKSYEQYF. The CDR3 DNA, read in part, is TGTGCCTGGTTACAGGGGAAATCCTACGAG.

This clone was detected ten times or more. The read terminates 3 residues ahead of where the CDR3 ends, so the germline J gene completes it. The rearrangement uses TRBV19 and TRBJ2-1, with 9 bases that match TRBD2. CDR1 is LNHDA, CDR2 SQIVND, per germline (reference sequence). J was trimmed by 4 bases and V by 3 bases; bases with no gene match: 4. This CDR3 spans 15 amino acids. The CDR3 region is CASSIASGAYNEQFF. CDR3 DNA (partial): TGTGCCAGTAGTATCGCTAGCGGGGCGTACAATGAG.

This clone has a count of ten or more. From the germline J gene comes the end of the CDR3, since the read stops 3 residues before it. The gene calls are TRBV19 and TRBJ2-5, with TRBD2 as a possible D gene (6 bases). The CDR3 is 15 amino acids. In germline, CDR1 is LNHDA, CDR2 SQIVND (reference sequence). Trimming stripped 6 bases from V and 5 bases from J, with 19 bases between. The covered CDR3 bases are TGTGCCAGTAGCACAAGCGGGTCAGGAGGGGAGACC. Its translation: CASSTSGSGGET. The full CDR3 sequence reads CASSTSGSGGETQYF.

In this sample, this clone turned up many times. The observed sequence ends 3 residues before the CDR3 terminus, with the missing tail filled in from the germline J gene. The V call is TRBV7-2, the J call TRBJ2-1, with TRBD2 identical over 7 bases. V trimming: 5 bases; J trimming: 7 bases; junction bases outside the gene matches: 8. The CDR3 extends over 14 amino acids. Germline-derived CDR1 and CDR2 are SGHTA and FQGNSA. The CDR3 reads CASSQDRLANEQFF. CDR3 DNA, as far as it was read: TGTGCCAGCAGCCAGGACCGACTAGCTAATGAG.

This clone has only a few counts. Sequencing ends 3 residues short of the CDR3 end; the germline J gene provides the rest. The gene calls are TRBV19 and TRBJ2-1, with TRBD1 as a possible D gene (6 bases). V lost 1 base and J 5 bases, leaving 12 bases between the germline ends. Per the germline V gene, CDR1 is LNHDA and CDR2 is SQIVND (reference sequence). The CDR3 length is 15 residues. The CDR3: CASSIGMGANNEQFF. The part of the CDR3 DNA that was read is TGTGCCAGTAGTATAGGGATGGGGGCCAACAATGAG.

This clone was counted at least ten times. CDR3 in amino acids: CASSLDGLAAYNEQFF. The DNA read from the CDR3 is TGCGCCAGCAGCTTGGATGGGCTAGCGGCCTACAATGAG. The chain has TRBV5-1 and TRBJ2-1; 7 positions agree with TRBD2. The CDR3 is cut off 3 residues early in the read; its end comes from the germline J gene. The CDR3 covers 16 residues. Losses at the gene ends were 0 bases for V and 2 bases for J; bases not matched to a gene: 5. Germline V lookup: CDR1 SGHRS, CDR2 YFSETQ.

This clone was observed many times. CDR3 residues: CASSTQPGQGKQTQYF. The part of the CDR3 DNA that was read is TGTGCCAGTAGTACCCAACCCGGACAGGGTAAACAGACC. This chain uses TRBV19 with TRBJ2-5; 8 positions agree with TRBD1. The read ends 3 residues early relative to the CDR3; the germline J gene fills the gap. The CDR3 is 16 residues long. Germline loops: CDR1 LNHDA, CDR2 SQIVND (reference sequence). The V gene end was trimmed by 4 bases and the J gene end by 6 bases; junction bases not matched to a gene: 13.

This clone has only a few counts. The CDR3 end lies 3 residues beyond the end of the read and is filled in from the germline J gene. The V gene is TRBV10-2, the J gene TRBJ2-7; D call uncertain. V lost 0 bases and J 6 bases, leaving 12 bases between the germline ends. Germline CDR1 reads WSHSY; CDR2 reads SAAADI. The CDR3 covers 14 residues. The CDR3 loop reads CASSESGGQTEQYF. The sequenced part of the CDR3 DNA is TGCGCCAGCAGTGAGTCAGGTGGGCAGACCGAG.